This T cell receptor beta chain is drawn from a study of blood T cell repertoires in COVID-19. Profiling relied on immunoSEQ multiplex PCR, and the TCRdb table lists in-frame clones only, not all of them. The sample shows 75,000 to 100,000 clones, roughly 83% of them seen only once. This CDR3 has 15 amino acids. Unmatched junction bases numbered 2, after V lost 1 base and J lost 0 bases. Germline V gene lookup returns CDR1 LGHNA and CDR2 YSLEER. The TCR was taken from a human donor in a cohort sampled during active COVID-19. The sample taken for sequencing was peripheral blood. The rearrangement joins TRBV4-3 to TRBJ2-5, with 7 bases lining up with TRBD1. CDR3 nucleotides: TGCGCCAGCAGCCAAGGACAGGGCTACCAAGAGACCCAGTACTTC. Protein: CASSQGQGYQETQYF.